This T cell receptor beta chain is drawn from a study of identifying expanded T cells in peripheral blood. In the case of this clone: Its antigen is still unknown.

Collection occurred without any documented infections or immune events in donors. Findings and caveats of the study: Technical replicates showed about 1.2 changed clones; around 2 weeks roughly 18; four weeks 19. Clone count variance between approximately 2-week samples rose with total template count.

Using immunoSEQ multiplex PCR, the repertoire was profiled, and TCRdb retains in-frame clones only, with some absent. In the table there are more than 70,000 clones, 70% to 90% of which are singletons. V lost 6 bases, J lost 0 bases, and 8 bases lay in between. CDR1 and CDR2 from the germline V gene are SNHLY and FYNNEI. The CDR3 runs to 13 residues. The sequence derives from a person between 18 and 69 years old in good health. The chain employs TRBV2 and TRBJ1-2; D not resolved. The sequenced material came from blood. The CDR3 loop reads CASRRQANYGYTF. The CDR3 DNA is TGTGCCAGCAGGAGACAAGCTAACTATGGCTACACCTTC.